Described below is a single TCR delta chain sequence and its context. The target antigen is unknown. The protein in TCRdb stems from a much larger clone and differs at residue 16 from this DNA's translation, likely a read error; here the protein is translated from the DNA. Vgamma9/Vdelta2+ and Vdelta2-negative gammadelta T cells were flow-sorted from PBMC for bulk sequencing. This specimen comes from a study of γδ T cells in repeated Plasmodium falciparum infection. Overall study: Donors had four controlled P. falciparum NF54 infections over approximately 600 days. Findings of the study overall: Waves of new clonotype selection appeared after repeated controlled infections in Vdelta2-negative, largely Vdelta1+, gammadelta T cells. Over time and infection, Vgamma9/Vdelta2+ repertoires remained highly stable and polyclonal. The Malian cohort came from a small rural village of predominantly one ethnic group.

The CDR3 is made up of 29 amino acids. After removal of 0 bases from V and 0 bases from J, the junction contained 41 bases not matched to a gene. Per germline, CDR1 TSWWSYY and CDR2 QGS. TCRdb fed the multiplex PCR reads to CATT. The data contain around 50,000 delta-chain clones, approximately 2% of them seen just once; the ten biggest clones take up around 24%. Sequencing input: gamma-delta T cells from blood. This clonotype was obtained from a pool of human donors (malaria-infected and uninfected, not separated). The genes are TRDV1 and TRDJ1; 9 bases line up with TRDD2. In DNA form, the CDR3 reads TGTGCTCTTGGGGAACTCCACTTCCCCTTCCTACAGTTTTTGAGGGAGATACGCACAGCTACGGGGTACACCGATAAACTCATCTTT. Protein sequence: CALGELHFPFLQFLREIRTATGYTDKLIF.